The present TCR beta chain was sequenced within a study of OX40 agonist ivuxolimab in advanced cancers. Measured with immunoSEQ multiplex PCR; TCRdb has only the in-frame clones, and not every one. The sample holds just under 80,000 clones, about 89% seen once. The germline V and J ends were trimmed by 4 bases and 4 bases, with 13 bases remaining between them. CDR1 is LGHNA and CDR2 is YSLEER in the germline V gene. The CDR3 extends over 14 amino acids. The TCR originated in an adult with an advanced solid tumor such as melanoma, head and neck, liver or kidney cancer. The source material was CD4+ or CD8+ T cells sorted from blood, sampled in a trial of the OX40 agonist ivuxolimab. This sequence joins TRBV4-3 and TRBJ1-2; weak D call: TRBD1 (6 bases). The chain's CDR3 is CASSREQGPYGYTF. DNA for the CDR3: TGCGCCAGCAGCCGAGAACAGGGCCCCTATGGCTACACCTTC.